This TCR beta chain came from a study of identical twins. Notes on the study in general: Compared with unrelated sharing, twin-shared out-of-frame alpha sequences had more low-probability sequences. Beta out-of-frame sequences showed weaker excess sharing between twins.

TCRdb fed the 5' RACE reads into MiXCR, producing one record per CDR3 protein. The sample has around 280,000 distinct CDR3 sequences, about 8.1% seen once. This CDR3 is built from 15 residues. Trimming at V came to 4 bases and at J to 1 base, leaving 4 bases not matched to a gene. Germline CDR1 ENHRY, CDR2 SYGVKD. This clonotype has at least ten counts. What it recognizes is unknown. The same data also went into a second study, on yellow fever vaccine responses in identical twins.

Specimen: memory (CD45RO+) T cells sorted from blood. The clonotype originates from a woman in her late teens or twenties in good health. The V gene is TRBV10-3, the J gene TRBJ2-1; the match to TRBD2 covers 7 bases. As DNA, the CDR3 is TGTGCCATCAGTGCGGCTAGCGGTTCCTACAATGAGCAGTTCTTC. Residues: CAISAASGSYNEQFF.